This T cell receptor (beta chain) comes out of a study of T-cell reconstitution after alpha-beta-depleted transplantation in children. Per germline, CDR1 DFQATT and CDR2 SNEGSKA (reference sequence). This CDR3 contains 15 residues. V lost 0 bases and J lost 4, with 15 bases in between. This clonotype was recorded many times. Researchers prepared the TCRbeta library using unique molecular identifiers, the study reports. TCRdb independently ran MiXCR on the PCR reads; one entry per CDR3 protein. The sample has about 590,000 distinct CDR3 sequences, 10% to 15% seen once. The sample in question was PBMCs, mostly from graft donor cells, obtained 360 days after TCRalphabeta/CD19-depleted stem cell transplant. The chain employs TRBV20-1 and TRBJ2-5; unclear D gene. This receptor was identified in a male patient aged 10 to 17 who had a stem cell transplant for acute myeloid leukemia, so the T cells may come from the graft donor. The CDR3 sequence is CSARDFVKTGETQYF. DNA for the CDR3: TGCAGTGCTAGAGATTTTGTGAAAACTGGAGAGACCCAGTACTTC.